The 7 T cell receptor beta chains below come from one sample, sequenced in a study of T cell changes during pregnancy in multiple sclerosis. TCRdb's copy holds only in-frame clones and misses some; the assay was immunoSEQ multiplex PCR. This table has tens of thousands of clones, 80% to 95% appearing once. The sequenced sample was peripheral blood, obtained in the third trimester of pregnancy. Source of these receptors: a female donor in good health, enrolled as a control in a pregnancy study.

The CDR3 nucleotides are TGTGCCAGCAGCGCCGGGACAGTCTATGGCTACACCTTC. Amino acid sequence: CASSAGTVYGYTF. The gene calls are TRBV7-2 and TRBJ1-2; 7 bases match TRBD1. The CDR3 extends over 13 amino acids. Trimming took 5 bases from V and 4 from J; bases not matched to a gene: 4. CDR1 is SGHTA and CDR2 is FQGNSA in the germline V gene.

This CDR3 reads CASSQGQVNTEAFF. CDR3 DNA sequence: TGCGCCAGCAGCCAGGGACAAGTGAACACTGAAGCTTTCTTT. J is TRBJ1-1 and V is TRBV4-3; perhaps TRBD1 as D (6 bases). From germline, CDR1 is LGHNA and CDR2 YSLEER. Trimming removed 3 bases at V and 0 bases at J, with 8 bases between. The CDR3 is 14 amino acids.

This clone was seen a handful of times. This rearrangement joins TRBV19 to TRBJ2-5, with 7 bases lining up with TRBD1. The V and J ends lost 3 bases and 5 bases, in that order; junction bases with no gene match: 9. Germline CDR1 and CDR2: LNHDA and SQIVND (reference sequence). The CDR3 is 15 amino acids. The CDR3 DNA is TGTGCCAGTAGTATTGAGCCAGGGGGTTATGAGACCCAGTACTTC. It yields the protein CASSIEPGGYETQYF.

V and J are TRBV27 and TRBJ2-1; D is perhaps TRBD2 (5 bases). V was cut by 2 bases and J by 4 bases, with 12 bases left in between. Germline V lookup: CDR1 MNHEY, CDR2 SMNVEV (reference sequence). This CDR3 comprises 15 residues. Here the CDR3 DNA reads TGTGCCAGCAGTTTAGGAGAGGAGGCATACAATGAGCAGTTCTTC. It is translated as CASSLGEEAYNEQFF.

The CDR3 bases are TGTGCCAGCAGCCAAGATCTTGGCGGTAGCTCCTACAATGAGCAGTTCTTC. Protein sequence: CASSQDLGGSSYNEQFF. The chain carries TRBV4-2 and TRBJ2-1, with D unresolved. CDR1 and CDR2 (germline): LGHNA, YNFKEQ. Trimming left V 0 bases short and J 0 bases short, with 12 bases between. This CDR3 comprises 17 residues.

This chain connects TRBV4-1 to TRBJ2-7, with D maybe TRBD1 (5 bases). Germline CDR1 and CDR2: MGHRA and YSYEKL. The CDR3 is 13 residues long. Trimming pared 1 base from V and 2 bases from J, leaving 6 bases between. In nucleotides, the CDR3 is TGCGCCAGCAGCCAAGGGACAACCTACGAGCAGTACTTC. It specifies CASSQGTTYEQYF.

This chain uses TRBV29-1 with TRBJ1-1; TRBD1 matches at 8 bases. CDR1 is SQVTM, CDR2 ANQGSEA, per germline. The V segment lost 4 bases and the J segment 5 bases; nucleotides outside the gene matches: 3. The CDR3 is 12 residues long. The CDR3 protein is CSVGQGFTEAFF. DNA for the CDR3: TGCAGCGTTGGACAGGGGTTTACTGAAGCTTTCTTT.